These 19 T cell receptor beta chains share one sample of origin, sequenced in a study of T cell responses to AZD1222 COVID-19 vaccine. Measured with immunoSEQ multiplex PCR; TCRdb has only the in-frame clones, and not every one. The table has 95,000 to 100,000 clones, 86% seen once. The source material was peripheral blood, sampled on day 0 of AZD1222 vaccination. These receptors all stem from an adult in good health.

V is TRBV28 and J is TRBJ1-5, with D possibly TRBD1 on 5 matching bases. Germline values: CDR1 MDHEN, CDR2 SYDVKM. Trimming left V 6 bases short and J 0 bases short, with 6 bases between. The CDR3 consists of 13 residues. CDR3 sequence: CASRGDSNQPQHF. The CDR3 DNA reads TGTGCCAGCAGGGGGGATAGCAATCAGCCCCAGCATTTT.

The chain has TRBV12-3 or TRBV12-4 and TRBJ2-2; D not resolved. The CDR3 is 13 residues long. The V gene lost 8 bases and the J gene lost 3 bases, with 10 bases spanning the gap. CDR3 DNA sequence: TGTGCCAGCTCAAGCTGGGACACCGGGGAGCTGTTTTTT. Amino acid sequence: CASSSWDTGELFF.

This clone was observed a few times. This chain joins TRBV28 and TRBJ1-1, with 9 bases lining up with TRBD1. V was pared by 6 bases and J by 4 bases, with 0 bases of the junction left unmatched. The CDR3 is 12 amino acids. CDR1 and CDR2 (germline): MDHEN, SYDVKM. The CDR3 loop reads CASRTGGTEAFF. CDR3 DNA sequence: TGTGCCAGCAGGACAGGGGGCACTGAAGCTTTCTTT. Full variable domain (remainder filled in from reference TRBV28 and TRBJ1-1): DVKVTQSSRYLVKRTGEKVFLECVQDMDHENMFWYRQDPGLGLRLIYFSYDVKMKEKGDIPEGYSVSREKKERFSLILESASTNQTSMYLCASRTGGTEAFFGQGTRLTVV.

This chain links TRBV7-8 with TRBJ1-1, with a possible D match to TRBD1 (6 bases). V shed 1 base and J shed 0 bases, with 15 bases lying between them. Germline V gene sequence: CDR1 SGHVS, CDR2 FQNEAQ. The CDR3 runs 17 residues. The CDR3 DNA sequence: TGTGCCAGCAGCTTAGTCTTTGCAGGGGCCATGAACACTGAAGCTTTCTTT. Protein sequence: CASSLVFAGAMNTEAFF.

This clone was observed a handful of times. The chain has TRBV19 and TRBJ1-1, with 9 bases aligning to TRBD1. Germline V CDR1 and CDR2: LNHDA, SQIVND (reference sequence). The junction had 7 bases not matched to a gene; V was cut back by 2 bases and J by 3 bases. This CDR3 spans 16 amino acids. The CDR3 sequence is CASSIPGQGKDTEAFF. CDR3 nucleotides: TGTGCCAGTAGTATACCGGGACAGGGTAAAGACACTGAAGCTTTCTTT.

This rearrangement joins TRBV7-9 to TRBJ1-1; no clear D gene. The CDR3 extends over 13 amino acids. Germline CDR1 reads SEHNR; CDR2 reads FQNEAQ (reference sequence). V lost 4 bases to trimming and J lost 2 bases, with 8 bases between them. The CDR3 sequence is CASSSGSNTEAFF. The CDR3 coding sequence is TGTGCCAGCAGCTCCGGGAGTAACACTGAAGCTTTCTTT.

This chain joins TRBV30 and TRBJ1-5; D possibly corresponds to TRBD1 (6 bases). The germline CDR1 and CDR2 sequences are GTSNPN and SVGIG (reference sequence). V was clipped by 0 bases and J by 7 bases, with 13 bases between them. The CDR3 loop spans 14 amino acids. CDR3 region: CAWSVRGGLQPQHF. The CDR3 nucleotides are TGTGCCTGGAGTGTACGGGGGGGGCTCCAGCCCCAGCATTTT.

This clone occurred once. This chain connects TRBV27 to TRBJ2-5; D is unclear. Germline lookup yields CDR1 MNHEY and CDR2 SMNVEV (reference sequence). This CDR3 contains 13 residues. The ends were cut back, 6 bases at V and 1 base at J, with 9 bases in the middle. The CDR3 here is CASRHSIQETQYF. The CDR3 DNA sequence: TGTGCCAGCAGACACAGCATCCAAGAGACCCAGTACTTC.

The table lists this clone with a count of one. The chain links TRBV10-3 to TRBJ2-3; the match to TRBD2 covers 8 bases. V lost 8 bases, J lost 3 bases, and 4 bases stayed unmatched. CDR3 size: 13 residues. From germline, CDR1 is ENHRY and CDR2 SYGVKD. The CDR3 loop reads CAIFREGTDTQYF. DNA of the CDR3: TGTGCCATCTTCCGGGAGGGGACAGATACGCAGTATTTT.

The CDR3 spells CATTSGREREQYF. CDR3 DNA sequence: TGTGCCACCACTAGCGGGAGGGAACGGGAGCAGTACTTC. V usage is TRBV2 and J usage is TRBJ2-7; 13 bases fit TRBD2. CDR1 is SNHLY and CDR2 is FYNNEI in the germline V gene. The CDR3 is 13 residues long. J gave up 7 bases and V 10 bases, and 7 bases lay outside the gene matches.

This clone was detected only once. This chain joins TRBV9 and TRBJ1-5; TRBD1 agrees at 10 bases. With 3 bases clipped from V and 4 bases from J, the junction kept 1 base outside the gene matches. CDR3 size: 14 residues. Germline V gives CDR1 SGDLS, CDR2 YYNGEE. The CDR3 region is CASSGTGGNQPQHF. As DNA, the CDR3 is TGTGCCAGCAGCGGGACAGGGGGAAATCAGCCCCAGCATTTT.

This clone was picked up a small number of times. The chain couples TRBV7-8 to TRBJ1-1; D gene uncertain. V was clipped by 2 bases and J by 5 bases, with 9 bases between them. The CDR3 sequence is 13 residues long. Germline V gives CDR1 SGHVS, CDR2 FQNEAQ. CDR3 bases: TGTGCCAGCAGCTTATGGGAACAGACTGAAGCTTTCTTT. Translating it yields CASSLWEQTEAFF.

The rearrangement uses TRBV30 and TRBJ2-7; D is unresolved. Germline values: CDR1 GTSNPN, CDR2 SVGIG (reference sequence). The CDR3 contains 11 residues. Trimming removed 0 bases at V and 10 bases at J, with 10 bases between. The CDR3 sequence is CAWSVGPRQYF. DNA for the CDR3: TGTGCCTGGAGTGTAGGACCCCGCCAGTACTTC.

The chain has TRBV27 and TRBJ1-1, with 8 bases identical to TRBD1. V lost 2 bases and J lost 5; bases outside the gene matches: 4. This CDR3 comprises 14 residues. Looked up from germline, CDR1 is MNHEY and CDR2 is SMNVEV (reference sequence). DNA for the CDR3: TGTGCCAGCAGTTTAAGTACAGGGGGGACTGAAGCTTTCTTT. Protein: CASSLSTGGTEAFF.

DNA for the CDR3: TGCAGCGCGGGGGGACAGGGGAGATTTGGCTACACCTTC. Residues: CSAGGQGRFGYTF. This chain joins TRBV29-1 and TRBJ1-2, with 10 nucleotides matching TRBD1. V was pared by 7 bases and J by 7 bases, with 9 bases of the junction left unmatched. This CDR3 region has 13 residues. CDR1 SQVTM and CDR2 ANQGSEA come from the germline V gene.

V and J are TRBV6-5 and TRBJ1-1; D is ambiguous. This CDR3 is built from 15 residues. The germline gives CDR1 MNHEY, CDR2 SVGAGI. Trimming shortened V by 4 bases and J by 0 bases, and 12 bases separated the two germline ends. This CDR3 is CASSSPSSMNTEAFF. CDR3 bases: TGTGCCAGCAGTTCGCCTTCATCTATGAACACTGAAGCTTTCTTT.

This clone occurred once. V usage is TRBV6-2 or TRBV6-3 and J usage is TRBJ1-1; no definite D call. V was pared by 4 bases and J by 2 bases, with 23 bases between. The CDR3 spans 18 residues. The germline V gene encodes CDR1 MNHEY and CDR2 SVGEGT. The DNA for the CDR3 is TGTGCCAGCAGTTCGCTCGGAGGTTCGGCCAGAAGAAACACTGAAGCTTTCTTT. It specifies CASSSLGGSARRNTEAFF.

In this sample, this clone is medium-sized (0.01 to 0.1%). This sequence joins TRBV5-1 and TRBJ2-2, with 14 bases aligning to TRBD2. Unmatched junction bases numbered 9, after V lost 4 bases and J lost 7 bases. The CDR3 contains 17 residues. The germline gives CDR1 SGHRS, CDR2 YFSETQ. The CDR3, as DNA: TGCGCCAGCAGCGTGACAGGGACTAGCGGGAGCGGCGGGGAGCTGTTTTTT. Its translation is CASSVTGTSGSGGELFF. Full variable domain (rest looked up from reference TRBV5-1 and TRBJ2-2): KAGVTQTPRYLIKTRGQQVTLSCSPISGHRSVSWYQQTPGQGLQFLFEYFSETQRNKGNFPGRFSGRQFSNSRSEMNVSTLELGDSALYLCASSVTGTSGSGGELFFGEGSRLTVL.

This chain connects TRBV5-1 to TRBJ2-3; no clear D. The CDR3 is 15 residues long. Trimming took off 0 bases at V and 9 bases at J, with 17 bases between the two ends. Germline CDR1 and CDR2: SGHRS and YFSETQ. The CDR3 region has the DNA TGCGCCAGCAGCTTGGCTTTGGCAAACCTTGACACGCAGTATTTT. Protein: CASSLALANLDTQYF.